The rows below give T cell receptor beta chains drawn from one sample of a study of Graves' ophthalmopathy and Graves' hyperthyroidism. TCRdb reprocessed the multiplex PCR reads via MiXCR and lists one record per CDR3 protein. The table records roughly 610,000 distinct CDR3 sequences, around a fifth of them present only once. The sample consisted of peripheral blood. These receptors came from a woman aged 18-29 years with stable Graves' hyperthyroidism. Some clones in this sample may be carry-over from other donors' samples. The CDR3 runs from the conserved cysteine through the conserved F or W. A D gene is named only where the DNA matches it firmly. Clone size appears in some rows only: once, few, many, or a class for an expanded clone.

TRBJ2-7	-	TRBV2	many	TGTGCCAGCAGTGAAGGGGCGCCAGGGGCCTACGAGCAGTACTTC	CASSEGAPGAYEQYF
TRBJ1-5	-	TRBV12-3/TRBV12-4	many	TGTGCCAGCAGTTTATCTTGGGGTCAGCCCCAGCATTTT	CASSLSWGQPQHF
TRBJ1-2	-	TRBV5-1	many	TGCGCCAGCAGCTTGGGATCATCAGGAGGATCCGGCTACACCTTC	CASSLGSSGGSGYTF
TRBJ2-7	-	TRBV29-1	few	TGCAGCGTTGACTCCGAGGCGCCCAACGAGCAGTACTTC	CSVDSEAPNEQYF
TRBJ2-6	TRBD2	TRBV7-9	many	TGTGCCAGCGAGGGAGGGACTGGGGCCAACGTCCTGACTTTC	CASEGGTGANVLTF
TRBJ2-7	-	TRBV3-1	-	TGTGCCAGCAGCCGCTACCAATACGAGCAGTACTTC	CASSRYQYEQYF
TRBJ2-5	-	TRBV4-1	-	TGCGCCAGCAGCCCGGGACTCTTCCAAGAGACCCAGTACTTC	CASSPGLFQETQYF
TRBJ1-1	TRBD1	TRBV12-3/TRBV12-4	-	TGTGCCACATTGCAGGAAGGGACGGGACAGTGGAACACTGAAGCTTTCTTT	CATLQEGTGQWNTEAFF
TRBJ2-2	TRBD2	TRBV11-1	few	TGTGCCAGCAGCTTCGAGGCCCTAGCGGGGGGCCCCACCGGGGAGCTGTTTTTT	CASSFEALAGGPTGELFF
TRBJ2-6	-	TRBV9	few	TGTGCCAGCGCCGCAGGGCAGGTCAACGTCCTGACTTTC	CASAAGQVNVLTF
TRBJ1-5	-	TRBV2	few	TGTGCCAGCAGTGAAGCGCAACGTCAGCCCCAGCATTTT	CASSEAQRQPQHF
TRBJ2-7	-	TRBV7-6	-	TGTGCCAGCAGCTCCAACATAGAGCAGTACTTC	CASSSNIEQYF
TRBJ2-2	-	TRBV13	many	TGTGCCAGCAGCGAGCGGACCGGGGAGCTGTTTTTT	CASSERTGELFF
TRBJ1-1	-	TRBV5-1	-	TGCGCCAGCAGCACGGAATACGGGGTCACTGAAGCTTTCTTT	CASSTEYGVTEAFF
TRBJ2-5	-	TRBV7-2	-	TGTGCCAGCGCACACGGCGAGACCCAGTACTTC	CASAHGETQYF
TRBJ2-7	-	TRBV20-1	many	TGCAGTGCTAGAGACGCCTACAGGGATTCGAGAAACGAGCAGTACTTC	CSARDAYRDSRNEQYF
TRBJ2-7	-	TRBV11-1	many	TGTGCCAGCAGCCCACGACAGGGACTCTCCTACGAGCAGTACTTC	CASSPRQGLSYEQYF
TRBJ2-5	TRBD1	TRBV27	few	TGTGCCAGCGGGGACAGGGATGTCGAAGAGACCCAGTACTTC	CASGDRDVEETQYF
TRBJ2-5	-	TRBV7-8	-	TGTGCCAGCAGCTTCGGACTTCTCGAAGGGGAGACCCAGTACTTC	CASSFGLLEGETQYF
TRBJ2-7	-	TRBV28	many	TGTGCCAGCAGCCCAGCGGGACAGGACCAGCCCTACGAGCAGTACTTC	CASSPAGQDQPYEQYF
TRBJ2-7	-	TRBV27	many	TGTGCCAGCAGTTTAGAGGCAGGGCGTCCCTACGAGCAGTACTTC	CASSLEAGRPYEQYF
TRBJ1-2	-	TRBV4-1	-	TGCGCCAGCAGCCAAGTAGTACGCGCGGGGCCTGATTATGGCTACACCTTC	CASSQVVRAGPDYGYTF
TRBJ1-1	-	TRBV12-3/TRBV12-4	many	TGTGCCAGCAGTTTCGGGGCCAGAGAAGCTTTCTTT	CASSFGAREAFF
TRBJ2-7	TRBD2	TRBV7-3	-	TGTGCCAGCAGCTTAACGTGGGGGGGACTCACCTACGAGCAGTACTTC	CASSLTWGGLTYEQYF
TRBJ1-2	TRBD1	TRBV12-3/TRBV12-4	many	TGTGCCAGCAGTTTCCGCGGGACAGATAATAATGGCTACACCTTC	CASSFRGTDNNGYTF
TRBJ1-6	-	TRBV11-2	-	TGTGCCAGCAGCTTAGCAGCCACCTCCTATAATTCACCCCTCCACTTT	CASSLAATSYNSPLHF
TRBJ2-7	-	TRBV4-1	many	TGCGCCAGCAGCCAAGATTTCCGGGGACCCTCCTACGAGCAGTACTTC	CASSQDFRGPSYEQYF
TRBJ1-1	TRBD1	TRBV20-1	many	TGCAGTGCTAGAGATTGGGGACAGGGCCGATTGGTGGGAGCTTTCTTT	CSARDWGQGRLVGAFF
TRBJ1-6	-	TRBV20-1	many	TGCAGTGCTAGAGTTGGCAGTAATTCACCCCTCCACTTT	CSARVGSNSPLHF
TRBJ1-1	-	TRBV6-1	many	TGTGCCAGCAGTAAAAGCTTGACCGGTGAGCGAGCTTTCTTT	CASSKSLTGERAFF
TRBJ2-7	TRBD2	TRBV20-1	many	TGCAGTGCTAGGCAACTAGCGGATTCCTACGAGCAGTACTTC	CSARQLADSYEQYF
TRBJ2-2	-	TRBV6-1	-	TGTGCCAGTGACTGGGGTCTGAACACCGGGGAGCTGCTTTTT	CASDWGLNTGELLF
TRBJ2-7	TRBD1	TRBV6-1	many	TGTGCCAGCAGTGACGACAGGGTCCCTTCTAGAGAGCAGTACTTC	CASSDDRVPSREQYF
TRBJ1-1	-	TRBV11-1	many	TGTGCCAGCAGCTTAGAAGCAGGGCGAGGGCTGAACACTGAAGCTTTCTTT	CASSLEAGRGLNTEAFF
TRBJ2-5	-	TRBV10-3	many	TGTGCCAGCGCCGGGACCCTCCAAGAGACCCAGTACTTC	CASAGTLQETQYF
TRBJ1-3	-	TRBV6-1	-	TGTGCCAGCAGCCCAGGGTACGCAGGTGGAAACACCATATATTTT	CASSPGYAGGNTIYF
TRBJ2-5	-	TRBV20-1	-	TGCAGTGCTAGAGTTCCCCCAACAAGGGGAGAGGCCCAGTACTTC	CSARVPPTRGEAQYF
TRBJ2-6	-	TRBV12-3/TRBV12-4	many	TGTGCCAGCAGTTTTGGGTCCTCTGGGGCCAACGTCCTGACTTTC	CASSFGSSGANVLTF
TRBJ2-4	-	TRBV28	many	TGTGCCAGCAGTTTATTCCTTGAAGTTGCCAAAAACATTCAGTACTTC	CASSLFLEVAKNIQYF
TRBJ1-2	-	TRBV29-1	few	TGCAGCATCCCGGCGGGGAAGGGGTATGGCTACACCTTC	CSIPAGKGYGYTF
TRBJ2-7	-	TRBV12-3/TRBV12-4	many	TGTGCCAGCAGTTTAAGAGACGCCGGAGAGCAGTACTTC	CASSLRDAGEQYF
TRBJ2-4	-	TRBV10-1	-	TGCGCCAGCAGTGAAGTTTTAAGAAAGACAGATACCAAAAACATTAAGTACTTC	CASSEVLRKTDTKNIKYF
TRBJ2-2	-	TRBV6-1	-	TGTGCCAGCAGTGAAGGACTGGCGAACACCGGGGAGCTGTTTTTT	CASSEGLANTGELFF
TRBJ1-1	-	TRBV18	many	TGTGCCAGCTCACCGGCCAACACTGAAGCTTTCTTT	CASSPANTEAFF
TRBJ2-7	-	TRBV12-3/TRBV12-4	many	TGTGCCAGCAGTCCCGGCCTTCTCCCCTACGAGCAGTACTTC	CASSPGLLPYEQYF
TRBJ2-7	-	TRBV7-2	many	TGTGCCAGCAGCCTCTTCCCCGGTGGAGGCTACGAGCAGTACTTC	CASSLFPGGGYEQYF
TRBJ1-6	TRBD1	TRBV30	many	TGTGCCTGGAGTCAGGGACAGGATAATTCACCCCTCCACTTT	CAWSQGQDNSPLHF
TRBJ2-5	-	TRBV11-2	-	TGTGCCAGCAGCCCCAGGAGGGCCAGCGGACCCAGGGAGACCCAGTACTTC	CASSPRRASGPRETQYF
TRBJ2-5	-	TRBV2	-	TGTTCCAGCAGGGATCAAACGAGACGGACAGAGACCCAGTACTTC	CSSRDQTRRTETQYF
TRBJ2-7	-	TRBV6-2/TRBV6-3	few	TGTGCCAGCAGTCCCCGTCCTAGCTCCTACGAGCAGTACTTC	CASSPRPSSYEQYF
TRBJ2-5	-	TRBV20-1	many	TGCAGTGCCCCGAGGGGCCGCCAAGAGACCCAGTACTTC	CSAPRGRQETQYF
TRBJ2-7	-	TRBV6-1	many	TGTGCCAGCAGTGAAGAGGGGACCTCCTCCTACGAGCAGTACTTC	CASSEEGTSSYEQYF
TRBJ1-5	TRBD1	TRBV6-1	-	TGTGCCAGCAGTGCCGAAGGGACAGGCAATCAGCCCCAGCATTTT	CASSAEGTGNQPQHF
TRBJ2-5	-	TRBV24-1	-	TGTGCCACCAGTGATCGGACCCAGGCGGAGGCCCAGTACTTC	CATSDRTQAEAQYF
TRBJ2-7	TRBD1	TRBV6-1	many	TGTGCCAGCACCTGGACAGGGTCAAGAGGGGAGCAGTACTTC	CASTWTGSRGEQYF
TRBJ1-5	TRBD1	TRBV2	few	TGTGCCTGCCGGGACAGCACGTTCTCTATGGAGCCCCAGCATTTT	CACRDSTFSMEPQHF
TRBJ2-5	-	TRBV11-3	-	TGTGCCAGCAGCTTAGAGCACGGGGAGACCCAGTACTTC	CASSLEHGETQYF
TRBJ1-5	-	TRBV5-1	few	TGCGCCAGCAGCTTGGGGGTAGCGGGACAGCCCCAGCATTTT	CASSLGVAGQPQHF